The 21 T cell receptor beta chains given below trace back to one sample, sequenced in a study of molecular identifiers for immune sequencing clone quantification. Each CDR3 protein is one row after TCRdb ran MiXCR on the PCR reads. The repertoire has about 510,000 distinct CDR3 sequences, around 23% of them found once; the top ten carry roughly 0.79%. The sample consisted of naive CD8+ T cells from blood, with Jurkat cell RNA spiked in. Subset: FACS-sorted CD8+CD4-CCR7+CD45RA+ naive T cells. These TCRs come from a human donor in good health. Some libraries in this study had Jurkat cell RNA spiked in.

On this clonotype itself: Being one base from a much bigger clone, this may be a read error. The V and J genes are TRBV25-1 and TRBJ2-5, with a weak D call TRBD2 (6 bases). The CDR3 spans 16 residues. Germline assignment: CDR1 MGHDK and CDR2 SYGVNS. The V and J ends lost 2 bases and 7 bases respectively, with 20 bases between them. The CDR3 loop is CASSEPAGPPQGTQYF. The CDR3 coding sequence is TGTGCCAGCAGTGAACCCGCGGGACCTCCCCAGGGGACCCAGTACTTC.

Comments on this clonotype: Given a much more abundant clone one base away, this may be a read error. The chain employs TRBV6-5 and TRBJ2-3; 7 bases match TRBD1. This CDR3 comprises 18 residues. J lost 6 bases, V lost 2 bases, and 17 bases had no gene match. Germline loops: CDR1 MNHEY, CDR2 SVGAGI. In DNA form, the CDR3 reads TGTGCCAGCAGTTACCAGTCCACAGGGGTTCTACTCGCGGATACGCAGTATTTT. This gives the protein CASSYQSTGVLLADTQYF.

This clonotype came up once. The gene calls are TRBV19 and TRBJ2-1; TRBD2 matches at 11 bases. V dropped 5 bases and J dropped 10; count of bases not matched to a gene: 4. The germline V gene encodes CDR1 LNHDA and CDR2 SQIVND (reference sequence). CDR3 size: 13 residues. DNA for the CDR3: TGTGCCAGTAGTCGAACTAGCGGGAGCGAGCAGTTCTTC. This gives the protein CASSRTSGSEQFF.

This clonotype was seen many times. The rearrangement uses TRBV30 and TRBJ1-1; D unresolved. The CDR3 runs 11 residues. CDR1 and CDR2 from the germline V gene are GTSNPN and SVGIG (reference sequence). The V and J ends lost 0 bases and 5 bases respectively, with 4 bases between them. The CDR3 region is CAWSVLTEAFF. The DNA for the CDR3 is TGTGCCTGGAGTGTACTAACTGAAGCTTTCTTT.

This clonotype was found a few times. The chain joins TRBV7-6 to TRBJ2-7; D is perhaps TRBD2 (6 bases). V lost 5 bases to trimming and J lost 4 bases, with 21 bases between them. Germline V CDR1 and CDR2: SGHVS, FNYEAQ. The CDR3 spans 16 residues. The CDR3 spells CASSPGTGTGEYEQYF. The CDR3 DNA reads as TGTGCCAGCAGCCCCGGGACCGGGACTGGGGAATACGAGCAGTACTTC.

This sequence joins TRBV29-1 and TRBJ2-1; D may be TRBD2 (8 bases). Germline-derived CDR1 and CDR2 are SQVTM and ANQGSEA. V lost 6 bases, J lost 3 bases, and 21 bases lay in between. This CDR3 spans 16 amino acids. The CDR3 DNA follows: TGCAGCGTCGATGACAGGGCGGGGGGACTCTACAATGAGCAGTTCTTC. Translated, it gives CSVDDRAGGLYNEQFF.

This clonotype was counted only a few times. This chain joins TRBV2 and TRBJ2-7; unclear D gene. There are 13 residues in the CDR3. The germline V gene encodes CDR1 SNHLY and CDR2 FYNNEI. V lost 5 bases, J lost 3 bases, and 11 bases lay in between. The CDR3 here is CASSPPAGYEQYF. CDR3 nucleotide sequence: TGTGCCAGCAGTCCCCCAGCCGGCTACGAGCAGTACTTC. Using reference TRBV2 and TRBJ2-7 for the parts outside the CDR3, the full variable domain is EPEVTQTPSHQVTQMGQEVILRCVPISNHLYFYWYRQILGQKVEFLVSFYNNEISEKSEIFDDQFSVERPDGSNFTLKIRSTKLEDSAMYFCASSPPAGYEQYFGPGTRLTVT.

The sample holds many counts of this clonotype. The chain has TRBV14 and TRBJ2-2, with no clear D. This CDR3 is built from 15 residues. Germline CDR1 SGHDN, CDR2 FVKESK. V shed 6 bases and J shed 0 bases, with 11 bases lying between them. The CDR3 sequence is CASSWQSPNTGELFF. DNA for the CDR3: TGTGCCAGCAGTTGGCAGTCCCCGAACACCGGGGAGCTGTTTTTT.

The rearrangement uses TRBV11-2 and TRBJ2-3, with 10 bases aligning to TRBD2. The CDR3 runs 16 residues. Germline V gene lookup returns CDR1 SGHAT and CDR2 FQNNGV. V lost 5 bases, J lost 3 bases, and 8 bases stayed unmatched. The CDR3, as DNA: TGTGCCAGCAGCCCCCGGGGTAGCGGGGGGACAGATACGCAGTATTTT. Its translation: CASSPRGSGGTDTQYF.

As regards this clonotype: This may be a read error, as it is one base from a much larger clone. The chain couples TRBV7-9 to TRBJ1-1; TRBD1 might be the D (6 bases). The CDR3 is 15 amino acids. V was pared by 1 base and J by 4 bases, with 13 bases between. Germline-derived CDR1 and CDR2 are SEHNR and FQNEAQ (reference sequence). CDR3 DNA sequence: TGTGCCAGCAGCTTAGATAGCCAGGGGTTCACTGAAGCTTTCTTT. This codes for CASSLDSQGFTEAFF.

In DNA form, the CDR3 reads TGTGCCAGCTCTTCCGACAGGGGACAGACCCAGTACTTC. Its translation: CASSSDRGQTQYF. V usage is TRBV7-9 and J usage is TRBJ2-5; 8 positions agree with TRBD1. Losses at the gene ends were 8 bases for V and 6 bases for J; bases not matched to a gene: 8. Germline V lookup: CDR1 SEHNR, CDR2 FQNEAQ (reference sequence). There are 13 residues in the CDR3.

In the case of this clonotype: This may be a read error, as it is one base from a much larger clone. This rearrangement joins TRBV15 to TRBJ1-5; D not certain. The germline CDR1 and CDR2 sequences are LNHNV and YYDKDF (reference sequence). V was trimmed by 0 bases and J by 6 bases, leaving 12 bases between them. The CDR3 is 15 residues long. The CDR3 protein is CATSRDLSVVQPQHF. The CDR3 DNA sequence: TGTGCCACCAGCAGAGATTTGTCGGTGGTTCAGCCCCAGCATTTT.

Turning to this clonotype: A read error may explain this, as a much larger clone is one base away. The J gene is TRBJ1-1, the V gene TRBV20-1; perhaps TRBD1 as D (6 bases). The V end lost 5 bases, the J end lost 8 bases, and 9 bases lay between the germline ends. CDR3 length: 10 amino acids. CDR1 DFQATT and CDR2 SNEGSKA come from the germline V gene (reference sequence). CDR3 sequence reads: CSASDREAFF. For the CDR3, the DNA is TGCAGTGCTTCTGACAGGGAAGCTTTCTTT.

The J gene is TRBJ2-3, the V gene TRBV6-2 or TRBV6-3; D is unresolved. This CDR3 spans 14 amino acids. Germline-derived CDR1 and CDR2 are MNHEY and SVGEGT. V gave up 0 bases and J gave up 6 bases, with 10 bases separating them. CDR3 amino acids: CASSYSRAEDTQYF. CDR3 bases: TGTGCCAGCAGTTACTCGAGAGCAGAGGATACGCAGTATTTT.

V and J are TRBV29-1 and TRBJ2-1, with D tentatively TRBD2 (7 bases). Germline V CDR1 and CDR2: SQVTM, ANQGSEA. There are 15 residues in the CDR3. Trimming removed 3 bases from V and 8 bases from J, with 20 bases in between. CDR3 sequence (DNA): TGCAGCGTTGATCCCCCGGGGGGCGGGGGCGATGAGCAGTTCTTC. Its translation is CSVDPPGGGGDEQFF.

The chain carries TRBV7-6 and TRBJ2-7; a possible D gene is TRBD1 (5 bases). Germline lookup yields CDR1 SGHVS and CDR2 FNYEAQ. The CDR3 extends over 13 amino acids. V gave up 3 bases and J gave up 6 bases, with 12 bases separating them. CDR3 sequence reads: CASSFRQGFEQYF. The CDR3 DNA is TGTGCCAGCAGCTTCAGGCAGGGTTTCGAGCAGTACTTC.

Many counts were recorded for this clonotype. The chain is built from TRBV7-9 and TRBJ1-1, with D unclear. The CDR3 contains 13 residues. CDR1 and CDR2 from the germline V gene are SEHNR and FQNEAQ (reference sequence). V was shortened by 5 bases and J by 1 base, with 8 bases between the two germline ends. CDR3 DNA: TGTGCCAGCAGCCCCACAGAGAACACTGAAGCTTTCTTT. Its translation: CASSPTENTEAFF.

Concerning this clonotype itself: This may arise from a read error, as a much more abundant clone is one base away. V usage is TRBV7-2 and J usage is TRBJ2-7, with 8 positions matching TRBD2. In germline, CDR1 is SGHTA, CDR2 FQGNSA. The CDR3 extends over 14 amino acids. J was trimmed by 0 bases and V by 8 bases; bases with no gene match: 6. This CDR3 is CASGEAGASYEQYF. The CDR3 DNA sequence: TGTGCCAGCGGGGAAGCGGGGGCCTCCTACGAGCAGTACTTC.

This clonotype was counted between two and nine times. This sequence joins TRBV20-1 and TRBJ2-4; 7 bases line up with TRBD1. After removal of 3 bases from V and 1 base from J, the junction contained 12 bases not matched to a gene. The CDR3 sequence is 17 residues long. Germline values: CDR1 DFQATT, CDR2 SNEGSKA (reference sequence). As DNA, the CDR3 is TGCAGTGCTAGCCCCTCACAGGGGTACAGGGCCAAAAACATTCAGTACTTC. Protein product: CSASPSQGYRAKNIQYF.

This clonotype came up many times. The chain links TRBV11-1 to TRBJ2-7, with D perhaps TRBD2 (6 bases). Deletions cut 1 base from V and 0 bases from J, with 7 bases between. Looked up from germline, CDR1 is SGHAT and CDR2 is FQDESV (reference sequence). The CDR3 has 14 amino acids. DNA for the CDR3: TGTGCCAGCAGCTTAGGGACTAACTCCTACGAGCAGTACTTC. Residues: CASSLGTNSYEQYF.

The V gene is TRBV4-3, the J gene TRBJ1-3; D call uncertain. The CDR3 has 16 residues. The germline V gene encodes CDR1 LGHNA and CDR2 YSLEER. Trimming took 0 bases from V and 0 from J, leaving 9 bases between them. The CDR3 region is CASSQDYQDSGNTIYF. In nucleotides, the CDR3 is TGCGCCAGCAGCCAAGATTATCAGGACTCTGGAAACACCATATATTTT.